This T cell receptor beta chain was identified during a study of beta chain features in type 1 diabetes. Study-level findings and limits: Cells expressing TCR highly could be over-represented by cDNA sequencing.

What was sequenced were expressed TCRB transcripts, since all of the isolated RNA had been reverse transcribed. Libraries were prepared by immunoSEQ multiplex PCR; TCRdb keeps only in-frame clonotypes and omits some of them. The sample holds around 300,000 clones, approximately 8.1% seen once. On this clone: Its target is not known.

The material sequenced was central memory CD4+ T cells from blood. The clonotype was recovered from a woman under 30 in good health.

The DNA of the CDR3 is TGCGCCAGCAGCCAAGTCGAGTGGGGAAACTATGGCTACACCTTC. Translating gives CASSQVEWGNYGYTF. This sequence joins TRBV4-3 and TRBJ1-2; unclear D gene. The CDR3 spans 15 residues. Trimming left V 1 base short and J 2 bases short, with 11 bases between. Germline CDR1 LGHNA, CDR2 YSLEER.